The source of this TCR beta chain is a study of cytomegalovirus exposure and HLA in healthy donors (dated by TCRdb to the late 2010s). Background for the entire study: The 500 to 800 repertoires of the first cohort and the roughly 120 validation repertoires were produced on the same platform, according to a later analysis. The study aimed to test whether signatures of past pathogen exposure could be identified by cataloging public T cell receptors. Besides the first cohort of roughly 660 subjects, a separate validation cohort made up of 120 different subjects was used. The study combined high-throughput TCR immunosequencing, statistical association of individual TCRs with disease status, and machine learning to predict cytomegalovirus infection status. The investigation overall reported the following: The study gave a list of some 150 TCR beta chains associated with cytomegalovirus. Cytomegalovirus status was reported to be diagnosed by the classifier with high specificity and sensitivity in both the original and validation cohorts. The validation cohort had no HLA typing available for a later analysis, so co-occurrence within that cohort was assessed over all 120 or so repertoires. In a later analysis, TCRs clustered in the first cohort were found to also tend to co-occur in the 120 or so validation repertoires, with 85% to 95% of cluster scores above 0. According to the authors, the approach could potentially be generalized to other disease states and immunological phenotypes. Three of the identified cytomegalovirus-associated TCR beta chains were confirmed in vitro to be specific for cytomegalovirus antigens. Most TCR sequences were seen in very few donors, while some public TCRs were found in many individuals.

The germline V gene supplies CDR1 ENHRY and CDR2 SYGVKD. The CDR3 numbers 13 residues from cysteine through phenylalanine. Only the CDR3 portion is preserved as DNA: 39 bases, with reading frame beginning at the first base. Here V drops 6 bases and J drops 3 bases, and the junction holds 5 bases not matched to any gene. Remarks on this clone: Its binding antigen is unknown. No base-level quality is on record; no much larger clone is a single base apart.

Library method: the immunoSEQ multiplex PCR assay. The authors processed their data as follows. A statistical classification framework was developed to diagnose cytomegalovirus status using the catalog of TCR beta chain sequences. Not all clones reach the TCRdb copy of this immuneACCESS table, which keeps in-frame sequences only. Checked studies attribute under half of the gap to unresolved V genes and leave the rest unexplained. The D gene and trimming were derived from the DNA, and the V and J assignments and clone size from that table. For this sample the table gives more than 150,000 clones, of which 80% to 85% were detected only once. The ten biggest clones cover 2.5% to 3.5% of the sample. Separate from the approximately 700-subject first cohort, the validation cohort of some 130 subjects was the group to which the donors belonged.

Material: PBMCs. The V and J genes are TRBV10-3 and TRBJ2-7; TRBD1 lines up with 7 middle nucleotides. The receptor's source is a woman under 30 in good health and CMV-seropositive. In nucleotide form, the sequence is TGTGCCATCAGGAGGGACAGTGACTACGAGCAGTACTTC. This translates into CAIRRDSDYEQYF.